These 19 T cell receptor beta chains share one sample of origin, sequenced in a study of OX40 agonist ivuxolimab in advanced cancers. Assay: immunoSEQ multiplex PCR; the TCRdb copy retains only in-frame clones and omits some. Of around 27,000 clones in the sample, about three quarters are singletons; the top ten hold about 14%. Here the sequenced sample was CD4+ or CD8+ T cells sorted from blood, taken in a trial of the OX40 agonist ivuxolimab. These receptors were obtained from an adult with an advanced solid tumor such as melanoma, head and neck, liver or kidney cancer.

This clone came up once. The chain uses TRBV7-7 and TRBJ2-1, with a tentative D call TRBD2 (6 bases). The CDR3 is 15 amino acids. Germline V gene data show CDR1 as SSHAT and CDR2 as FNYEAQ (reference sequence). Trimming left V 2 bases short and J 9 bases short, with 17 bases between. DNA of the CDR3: TGTGCCAGCAGCTTAAATGGGGGACCCGGGGGTGAGCAGTTCTTC. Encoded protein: CASSLNGGPGGEQFF.

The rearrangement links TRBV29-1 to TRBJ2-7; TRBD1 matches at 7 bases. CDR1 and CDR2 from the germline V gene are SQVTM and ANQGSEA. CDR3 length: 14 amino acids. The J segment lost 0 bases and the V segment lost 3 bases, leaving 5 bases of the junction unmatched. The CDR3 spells CSVEVTGTSYEQYF. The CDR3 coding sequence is TGCAGCGTTGAGGTGACAGGGACCTCCTACGAGCAGTACTTC.

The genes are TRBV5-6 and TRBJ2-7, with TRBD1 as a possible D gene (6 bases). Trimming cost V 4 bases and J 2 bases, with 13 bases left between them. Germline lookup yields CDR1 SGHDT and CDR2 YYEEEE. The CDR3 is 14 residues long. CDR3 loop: CASSPTGTPYEQYF. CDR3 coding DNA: TGTGCCAGCAGCCCAACCGGGACACCCTACGAGCAGTACTTC.

The CDR3 DNA follows: TGCGCCAGCAGCCAAGAGTGGACAGGGAACTATGGCTACACCTTC. Translated, it gives CASSQEWTGNYGYTF. The chain links TRBV4-1 to TRBJ1-2; TRBD1 aligns across 8 bases. There are 15 residues in the CDR3. Germline CDR1 reads MGHRA; CDR2 reads YSYEKL. The V and J ends lost 0 bases and 2 bases, in that order; junction bases with no gene match: 2.

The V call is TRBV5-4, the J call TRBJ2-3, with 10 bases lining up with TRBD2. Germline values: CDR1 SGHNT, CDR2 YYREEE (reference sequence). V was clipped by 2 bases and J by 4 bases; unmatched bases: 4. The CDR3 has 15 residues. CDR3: CASSLAGGLPDTQYF. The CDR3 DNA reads TGTGCCAGCAGCTTAGCGGGGGGGCTCCCAGATACGCAGTATTTT.

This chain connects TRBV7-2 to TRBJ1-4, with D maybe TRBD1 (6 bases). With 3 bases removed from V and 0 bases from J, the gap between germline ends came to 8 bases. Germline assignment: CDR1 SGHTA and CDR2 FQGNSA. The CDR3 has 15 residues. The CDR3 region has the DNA TGTGCCAGCAGCTTTAGGGGGGCAACTAATGAAAAACTGTTTTTT. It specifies CASSFRGATNEKLFF.

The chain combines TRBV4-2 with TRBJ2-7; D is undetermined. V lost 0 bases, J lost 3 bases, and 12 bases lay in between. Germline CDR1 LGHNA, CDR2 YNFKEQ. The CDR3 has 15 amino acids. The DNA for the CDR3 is TGTGCCAGCAGCCAAGATGACGAGCAGGACTACGAGCAGTACTTC. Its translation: CASSQDDEQDYEQYF.

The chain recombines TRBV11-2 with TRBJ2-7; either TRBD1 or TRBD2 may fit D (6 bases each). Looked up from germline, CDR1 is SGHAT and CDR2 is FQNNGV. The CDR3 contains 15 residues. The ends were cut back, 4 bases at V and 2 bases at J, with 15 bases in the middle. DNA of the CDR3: TGTGCCAGCAGCTCCACCCCCCGGGGGCCCTACGAGCAGTACTTC. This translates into CASSSTPRGPYEQYF.

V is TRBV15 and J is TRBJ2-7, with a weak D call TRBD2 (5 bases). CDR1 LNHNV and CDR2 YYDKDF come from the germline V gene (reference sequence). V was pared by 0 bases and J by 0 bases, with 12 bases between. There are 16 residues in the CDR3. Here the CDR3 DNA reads TGTGCCACCAGCAGAGATTACACGGGAAGCTCCTACGAGCAGTACTTC. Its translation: CATSRDYTGSSYEQYF.

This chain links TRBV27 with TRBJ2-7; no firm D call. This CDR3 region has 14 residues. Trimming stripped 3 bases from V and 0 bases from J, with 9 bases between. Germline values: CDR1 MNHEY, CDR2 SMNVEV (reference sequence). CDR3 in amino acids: CASSLQISSYEQYF. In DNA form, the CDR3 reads TGTGCCAGCAGTTTGCAGATATCCTCCTACGAGCAGTACTTC.

The CDR3 sequence: CASSVAGGPLEQYF. The CDR3 region has the DNA TGTGCCAGCAGCGTAGCGGGGGGGCCATTAGAGCAGTACTTC. This sequence joins TRBV9 and TRBJ2-5, with 8 positions matching TRBD2. Germline lookup yields CDR1 SGDLS and CDR2 YYNGEE. The CDR3 totals 14 residues. The J segment lost 11 bases and the V segment lost 0 bases, leaving 9 bases of the junction unmatched.

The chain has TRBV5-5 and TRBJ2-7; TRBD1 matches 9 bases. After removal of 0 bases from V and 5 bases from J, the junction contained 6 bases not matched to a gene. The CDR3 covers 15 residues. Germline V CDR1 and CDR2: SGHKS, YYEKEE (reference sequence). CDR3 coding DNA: TGTGCCAGCAGCTTGGGCGGGACAGGGTCGGACGAGCAGTACTTC. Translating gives CASSLGGTGSDEQYF.

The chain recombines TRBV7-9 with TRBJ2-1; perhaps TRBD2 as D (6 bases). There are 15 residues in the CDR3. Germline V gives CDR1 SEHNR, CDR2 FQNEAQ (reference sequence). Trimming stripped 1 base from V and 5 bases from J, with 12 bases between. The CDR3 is CASSLVVGGNNEQFF. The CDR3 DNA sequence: TGTGCCAGCAGCTTAGTGGTGGGGGGAAACAATGAGCAGTTCTTC.

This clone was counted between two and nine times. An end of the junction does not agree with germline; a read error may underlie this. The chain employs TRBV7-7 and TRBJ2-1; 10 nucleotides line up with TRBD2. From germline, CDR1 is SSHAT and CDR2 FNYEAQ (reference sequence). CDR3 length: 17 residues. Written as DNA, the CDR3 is TGTGCTAGCAGCTTAGACAGCGGGGGGGCAAATAGCAATGAGCAGTTCTTC. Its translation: CASSLDSGGANSNEQFF.

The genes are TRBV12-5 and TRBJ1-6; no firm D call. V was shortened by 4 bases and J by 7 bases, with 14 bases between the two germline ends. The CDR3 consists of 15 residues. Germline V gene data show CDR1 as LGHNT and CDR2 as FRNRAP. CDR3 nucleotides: TGTGCTAGTGGTTGGCAGGTAGGGCGAAATTCACCCCTCCACTTT. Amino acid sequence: CASGWQVGRNSPLHF.

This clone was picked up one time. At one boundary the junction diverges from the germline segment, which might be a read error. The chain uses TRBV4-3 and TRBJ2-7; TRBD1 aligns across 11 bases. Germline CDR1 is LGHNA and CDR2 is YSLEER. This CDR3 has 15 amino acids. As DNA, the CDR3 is TGCGCCAGCAGCCAAGTACGGACAGGGGGCTACAAGCAGTACTTC. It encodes CASSQVRTGGYKQYF.

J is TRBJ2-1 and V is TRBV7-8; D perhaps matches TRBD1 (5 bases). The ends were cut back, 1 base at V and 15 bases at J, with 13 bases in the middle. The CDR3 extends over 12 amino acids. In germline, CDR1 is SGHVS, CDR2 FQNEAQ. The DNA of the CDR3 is TGTGCCAGCAGCTTAGATGGGGCGAGGCTGTTCTTC. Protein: CASSLDGARLFF. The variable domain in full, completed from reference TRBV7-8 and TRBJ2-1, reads GAGVSQSPRYKVAKRGQDVALRCDPISGHVSLFWYQQALGQGPEFLTYFQNEAQLDKSGLPSDRFFAERPEGSVSTLKIQRTQQEDSAVYLCASSLDGARLFFGPGTRLTVL.

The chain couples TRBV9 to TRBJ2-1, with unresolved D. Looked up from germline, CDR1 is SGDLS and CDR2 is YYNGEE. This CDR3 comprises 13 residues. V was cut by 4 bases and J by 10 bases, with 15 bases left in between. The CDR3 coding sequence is TGTGCCAGCAGCCCCGCGCCGGGTGGAGAGCAGTTCTTC. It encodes CASSPAPGGEQFF. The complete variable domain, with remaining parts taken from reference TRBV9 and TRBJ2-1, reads DSGVTQTPKHLITATGQRVTLRCSPRSGDLSVYWYQQSLDQGLQFLIQYYNGEERAKGNILERFSAQQFPDLHSELNLSSLELGDSALYFCASSPAPGGEQFFGPGTRLTVL.

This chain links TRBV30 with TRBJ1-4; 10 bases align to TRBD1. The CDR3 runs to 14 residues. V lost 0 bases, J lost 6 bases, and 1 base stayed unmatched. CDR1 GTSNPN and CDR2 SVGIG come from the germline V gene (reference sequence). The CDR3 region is CAWSVGQGDEKLFF. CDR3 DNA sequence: TGTGCCTGGAGTGTCGGACAGGGGGATGAAAAACTGTTTTTT.